Given below is one T cell receptor (beta chain) in context. Measured with immunoSEQ multiplex PCR; TCRdb has only the in-frame clones, and not every one. The profile shows about 78,000 clones, more than 70% of them singletons. V gave up 3 bases and J gave up 4 bases, with 10 bases separating them. Germline assignment: CDR1 MNHEY and CDR2 SVGAGI. This CDR3 has 14 residues. This entry comes from a study of blood T cell repertoires in COVID-19. The specimen was peripheral blood. The receptor was isolated from a man aged 70-80 years with active or convalescent COVID-19. The gene calls are TRBV6-5 and TRBJ1-5, with TRBD1 as a possible D gene (6 bases). The DNA of the CDR3 is TGTGCCAGCAGTTATCAGGGGACGAATCAGCCCCAGCATTTT. Its translation is CASSYQGTNQPQHF.